The 14 T cell receptor beta chains reported below all come from one sample, sequenced in a study of blood T cell repertoires in COVID-19. The method was immunoSEQ multiplex PCR; TCRdb's version includes in-frame clones alone and lacks a portion of them. The top ten clones hold under 4% of a sample with 150,000 to 200,000 clones, roughly 84% of them seen once. Material for sequencing was PBMCs or T cells enriched from blood (not recorded which). The receptors stem from a young woman who had been exposed to COVID-19.

The chain couples TRBV2 to TRBJ1-6; 7 bases map to TRBD1. This CDR3 is built from 13 residues. The J segment lost 14 bases and the V segment lost 6 bases, leaving 10 bases of the junction unmatched. Germline lookup yields CDR1 SNHLY and CDR2 FYNNEI. CDR3 DNA: TGTGCCAGCAGCGCGGACAGGCCCCCAGCCCTCCACTTT. Translated, it gives CASSADRPPALHF. The full variable domain, completed using reference TRBV2 and TRBJ1-6, is EPEVTQTPSHQVTQMGQEVILRCVPISNHLYFYWYRQILGQKVEFLVSFYNNEISEKSEIFDDQFSVERPDGSNFTLKIRSTKLEDSAMYFCASSADRPPALHFGNGTRLTVT.

The chain recombines TRBV29-1 with TRBJ1-1, with D tentatively TRBD1 (5 bases). V lost 6 bases and J 4 bases, leaving 12 bases between the germline ends. Germline CDR1 reads SQVTM; CDR2 reads ANQGSEA. The CDR3 totals 12 residues. This chain's CDR3 is CSVGREATEAFF. The CDR3 nucleotides read TGCAGCGTAGGCAGGGAGGCCACTGAAGCTTTCTTT.

The genes are TRBV5-1 and TRBJ1-6, with TRBD1 matching over 9 bases. CDR1 and CDR2 from the germline V gene are SGHRS and YFSETQ. CDR3 length equals 15 residues. The V and J ends lost 3 bases and 6 bases, in that order; junction bases with no gene match: 4. The CDR3 is CASSSQGAGNSPLHF. In nucleotides, the CDR3 is TGCGCCAGCAGCTCACAGGGGGCGGGTAATTCACCCCTCCACTTT.

In its sample, this clone was seen once. This chain joins TRBV4-1 and TRBJ1-2; 9 nucleotides agree with TRBD1. The CDR3 loop spans 14 amino acids. V gave up 7 bases and J gave up 4 bases; unmatched junction bases: 7. Germline V CDR1 and CDR2: MGHRA, YSYEKL. The CDR3 nucleotides read TGCGCCAGCACAAGGACAGGGGACAGCTATGGCTACACCTTC. This encodes CASTRTGDSYGYTF.

V is TRBV5-1 and J is TRBJ1-1, with TRBD1 matching 10 bases. This CDR3 has 17 residues. Germline CDR1 SGHRS, CDR2 YFSETQ. V lost 3 bases, J lost 3 bases, and 11 bases stayed unmatched. CDR3 nucleotides: TGCGCCAGCAGCTCCCACGGGACAGGGGTAGGGGACACTGAAGCTTTCTTT. Its translation: CASSSHGTGVGDTEAFF.

The chain employs TRBV14 and TRBJ1-6; TRBD1 aligns across 11 bases. Germline CDR1 reads SGHDN; CDR2 reads FVKESK. This CDR3 has 15 amino acids. V shed 5 bases, J shed 9 bases, and the junction held 6 bases outside the gene matches. CDR3 protein: CASSALGQGVSPLHF. CDR3 DNA sequence: TGTGCCAGCAGCGCCCTGGGACAGGGGGTTTCACCCCTCCACTTT.

The genes are TRBV5-1 and TRBJ2-7, with D unclear. The CDR3 extends over 16 amino acids. V was clipped by 0 bases and J by 0 bases, with 13 bases between them. CDR1 is SGHRS, CDR2 YFSETQ, per germline. The CDR3 bases are TGCGCCAGCAGCTTGGCGGTAGGAGATTTCTCCTACGAGCAGTACTTC. It yields the protein CASSLAVGDFSYEQYF.

J is TRBJ1-2 and V is TRBV12-3 or TRBV12-4; D is undetermined. This CDR3 is built from 13 residues. Trimming shortened V by 1 base and J by 8 bases, and 11 bases separated the two germline ends. CDR3 amino acids: CASSLGVEAGYTF. The CDR3, as DNA: TGTGCCAGCAGTTTAGGGGTGGAGGCGGGCTACACCTTC.

The chain joins TRBV20-1 to TRBJ2-7, with a weak D call TRBD2 (6 bases). With 3 bases removed from V and 3 bases from J, the gap between germline ends came to 9 bases. CDR3 length: 12 amino acids. Germline V gives CDR1 DFQATT, CDR2 SNEGSKA (reference sequence). The CDR3 protein is CSASAGNYEQYF. CDR3 nucleotide sequence: TGCAGTGCTAGTGCGGGAAACTACGAGCAGTACTTC.

The rearrangement uses TRBV27 and TRBJ1-1; D gene ambiguous. The CDR3 is made up of 11 amino acids. Trimming took off 4 bases at V and 3 bases at J, with 3 bases between the two ends. CDR1 MNHEY and CDR2 SMNVEV come from the germline V gene (reference sequence). The CDR3 loop is CASSSYTEAFF. In nucleotides, the CDR3 is TGTGCCAGCAGTTCTTACACTGAAGCTTTCTTT.

V is TRBV7-3 and J is TRBJ1-2, with 11 bases that match TRBD1. The CDR3 runs to 14 residues. The J segment lost 5 bases and the V segment lost 5 bases, leaving 4 bases of the junction unmatched. Germline CDR1 SGHTA, CDR2 FQGTGA. This CDR3 is CASSSGTGGYGYTF. The DNA for the CDR3 is TGTGCCAGCAGCAGCGGGACAGGGGGATATGGCTACACCTTC.

The chain carries TRBV19 and TRBJ2-3; 9 positions agree with TRBD1. After removal of 2 bases from V and 3 bases from J, the junction contained 9 bases not matched to a gene. Germline V gene data show CDR1 as LNHDA and CDR2 as SQIVND (reference sequence). The CDR3 spans 17 residues. CDR3 DNA: TGTGCCAGTAGTATATATCCTCGACAGGGGGGGACAGATACGCAGTATTTT. Translating it yields CASSIYPRQGGTDTQYF.

The gene calls are TRBV6-5 and TRBJ1-1; 7 nucleotides match TRBD1. The germline V gene encodes CDR1 MNHEY and CDR2 SVGAGI. The CDR3 has 15 amino acids. The ends lost 0 bases at V and 5 bases at J; junction bases unmatched: 6. CDR3 coding DNA: TGTGCCAGCAGTTACTCAACCCCAGGGGGGACTGAAGCTTTCTTT. Translating gives CASSYSTPGGTEAFF.

This chain's CDR3 is CASNGYGYTF. CDR3 bases: TGTGCCAGCAACGGGTATGGCTACACCTTC. V and J are TRBV9 and TRBJ1-2; D ambiguous. The CDR3 is 10 amino acids. The V end lost 6 bases, the J end lost 5 bases, and 5 bases lay between the germline ends. CDR1 is SGDLS and CDR2 is YYNGEE in the germline V gene.